This T cell receptor beta chain was sequenced in a study of post-analysis software for immune sequencing data. The study's findings and limits: Five TRBV segments were significantly more frequent in patients than in controls. TRBV5-6, TRBV5-1 and TRBV20-1 were among these segments.

Of note for this clonotype: No antigen is known for it.

Each TCR beta cDNA library carried unique molecular identifiers. TCRdb independently ran MiXCR on the PCR reads; one entry per CDR3 protein. The sample consists of hundreds of thousands of distinct CDR3 sequences, approximately 33% of them appearing once. V lost 6 bases, J lost 5 bases, and 4 bases stayed unmatched. Looked up from germline, CDR1 is MNHNS and CDR2 is SASEGT. The CDR3 length is 13 residues. The chain employs TRBV6-1 and TRBJ2-1; 7 bases fit TRBD1. The clonotype comes from a girl aged 10-17 years with multiple sclerosis. The sequenced sample was blood. This chain's CDR3 is CASRRQGDNEQFF. CDR3 coding DNA: TGTGCCAGCAGGAGACAGGGAGACAATGAGCAGTTCTTC.